These 19 T cell receptor beta chains originate from one sample sequenced in a study of cytomegalovirus exposure and HLA in healthy donors. The PCR made use of 60 Vbeta and 13 Jbeta primers. The repertoire was sequenced with immunoSEQ multiplex PCR; TCRdb's copy has only in-frame clones and lacks some. The sample holds 150,000 to 200,000 clones, 80% to 90% seen once. Sequenced input: PBMCs. The receptors shown here come from a man aged 18 to 30 in good health and CMV-seropositive.

V and J are TRBV7-2 and TRBJ2-5; 8 bases map to TRBD1. Germline CDR1 reads SGHTA; CDR2 reads FQGNSA. Trimming took 3 bases from V and 5 from J; bases not matched to a gene: 5. The CDR3 spans 14 residues. DNA for the CDR3: TGTGCCAGCAGCTTGCAGGGGGCGAAGGAGACCCAGTACTTC. This encodes CASSLQGAKETQYF.

V and J are TRBV5-6 and TRBJ2-7; D remains ambiguous. Per germline, CDR1 SGHDT and CDR2 YYEEEE. The CDR3 is made up of 13 amino acids. The V end was cut by 4 bases, the J end by 1 base, with 9 bases between. CDR3 sequence (DNA): TGTGCCAGCAGCGCTAGGTCATCCTACGAGCAGTACTTC. This translates into CASSARSSYEQYF.

The chain links TRBV2 to TRBJ1-1; 9 bases match TRBD1. The ends lost 7 bases at V and 3 bases at J; junction bases unmatched: 3. The CDR3 is made up of 13 amino acids. CDR1 is SNHLY and CDR2 is FYNNEI in the germline V gene. CDR3 sequence reads: CASNGDRDTEAFF. CDR3 coding DNA: TGTGCCAGCAACGGGGACAGGGACACTGAAGCTTTCTTT. The variable domain in full, with the rest retrieved from reference TRBV2 and TRBJ1-1, is EPEVTQTPSHQVTQMGQEVILRCVPISNHLYFYWYRQILGQKVEFLVSFYNNEISEKSEIFDDQFSVERPDGSNFTLKIRSTKLEDSAMYFCASNGDRDTEAFFGQGTRLTVV.

This clone was seen a single time. V is TRBV2 and J is TRBJ1-4, with TRBD1 matching over 9 bases. The J segment lost 8 bases and the V segment lost 5 bases, leaving 6 bases of the junction unmatched. The CDR3 contains 14 residues. Germline-derived CDR1 and CDR2 are SNHLY and FYNNEI. CDR3 DNA: TGTGCCAGCAGTTGGGGACAGGGAGCCGAAAAACTGTTTTTT. It yields the protein CASSWGQGAEKLFF.

With regard to this clone: This sample includes further DNA sequences coding for the same CDR3. Written as DNA, the CDR3 is TGTGCCAGTAGTATAGCGGGCCAAGAGACCCAGTACTTC. Translating it yields CASSIAGQETQYF. This rearrangement joins TRBV19 to TRBJ2-5, with D unclear. This CDR3 contains 13 residues. Germline V lookup: CDR1 LNHDA, CDR2 SQIVND (reference sequence). V lost 1 base, J lost 1 base, and 4 bases lay in between.

The chain recombines TRBV19 with TRBJ2-1; TRBD1 might be the D (5 bases). Germline CDR1 is LNHDA and CDR2 is SQIVND (reference sequence). V lost 6 bases to trimming and J lost 7 bases, with 13 bases between them. The CDR3 has 13 residues. The CDR3 sequence: CASRYQGQNEQFF. In DNA, the CDR3 is TGTGCCAGTAGATACCAGGGCCAGAATGAGCAGTTCTTC.

CDR3 residues: CASSLEGQAYGYTF. The CDR3 nucleotides read TGCGCCAGCAGCTTGGAGGGACAGGCCTATGGCTACACCTTC. The chain links TRBV5-1 to TRBJ1-2; 8 nucleotides align to TRBD1. Germline V gene data show CDR1 as SGHRS and CDR2 as YFSETQ. This CDR3 has 14 amino acids. The trim removed 0 bases at V and 4 bases at J, leaving 2 bases unmatched.

This clone was counted between two and nine times. J is TRBJ2-1 and V is TRBV5-1, with 11 positions matching TRBD2. CDR1 is SGHRS, CDR2 YFSETQ, per germline. The CDR3 is made up of 15 amino acids. J lost 3 bases, V lost 3 bases, and 2 bases had no gene match. CDR3 in DNA: TGCGCCAGCAGCTCTAGCGGGGGGCTCTACAATGAGCAGTTCTTC. Translating gives CASSSSGGLYNEQFF.

The chain recombines TRBV9 with TRBJ2-3; 8 bases agree with TRBD2. Germline CDR1 reads SGDLS; CDR2 reads YYNGEE. The length of the CDR3 is 16 residues. Germline trimming cut 5 bases from V and 1 base from J; bases unmatched to any gene: 9. As DNA, the CDR3 is TGTGCCAGCAGTTTTCCCACTAGCGGACGCACAGATACGCAGTATTTT. Translating gives CASSFPTSGRTDTQYF.

The sample holds one count of this clone. V gene TRBV6-5 combines with J gene TRBJ2-7; D perhaps matches TRBD2 (5 bases). Deletions cut 8 bases from V and 0 bases from J, with 11 bases between. The CDR3 runs 13 residues. Germline CDR1 and CDR2: MNHEY and SVGAGI. The CDR3 region is CASHSGVSYEQYF. CDR3 nucleotide sequence: TGTGCCAGCCATTCCGGGGTCTCCTACGAGCAGTACTTC.

CDR3 DNA sequence: TGTGCCAGCAGCACGGGACACATTAATAATTCACCCCTCCACTTT. Amino acid sequence: CASSTGHINNSPLHF. This chain joins TRBV5-6 and TRBJ1-6, with TRBD1 as a possible D gene (6 bases). This CDR3 contains 15 residues. V was cut by 4 bases and J by 5 bases, with 13 bases left in between. Germline V lookup: CDR1 SGHDT, CDR2 YYEEEE.

The chain has TRBV7-8 and TRBJ2-3, with 7 bases fitting TRBD2. The CDR3 covers 16 residues. V dropped 1 base and J dropped 3; count of bases not matched to a gene: 7. Germline CDR1 is SGHVS and CDR2 is FQNEAQ. This CDR3 reads CASSLVSRGNTDTQYF. CDR3 nucleotides: TGTGCCAGCAGCTTAGTTTCGCGGGGGAATACAGATACGCAGTATTTT.

This clone was detected a few times. This chain connects TRBV4-2 to TRBJ1-2; the D gene is possibly TRBD1 (5 bases). This CDR3 has 13 amino acids. The germline V gene has CDR1 LGHNA and CDR2 YNFKEQ. The V end lost 3 bases, the J end lost 4 bases, and 9 bases lay between the germline ends. CDR3 DNA sequence: TGTGCCAGCAGCCAGGCTCAGGGCTATGGCTACACCTTC. Its protein product is CASSQAQGYGYTF.

This sequence joins TRBV27 and TRBJ2-7; 10 bases agree with TRBD1. J gave up 4 bases and V 5 bases, and 8 bases lay outside the gene matches. Germline values: CDR1 MNHEY, CDR2 SMNVEV (reference sequence). This CDR3 contains 15 residues. CDR3: CASSVGTGVWYEQYF. DNA of the CDR3: TGTGCCAGCAGTGTTGGGACAGGGGTTTGGTACGAGCAGTACTTC.

This clone was counted a few times. This chain uses TRBV9 with TRBJ2-2, with 8 nucleotides matching TRBD1. Germline assignment: CDR1 SGDLS and CDR2 YYNGEE. The CDR3 has 15 amino acids. Trimming cost V 3 bases and J 2 bases; bases outside gene matches: 3. CDR3 region: CASSEGQANTGELFF. In nucleotides, the CDR3 is TGTGCCAGCAGCGAGGGACAGGCCAACACCGGGGAGCTGTTTTTT. Combining the CDR3 with reference TRBV9 and TRBJ2-2 gives the whole variable domain DSGVTQTPKHLITATGQRVTLRCSPRSGDLSVYWYQQSLDQGLQFLIQYYNGEERAKGNILERFSAQQFPDLHSELNLSSLELGDSALYFCASSEGQANTGELFFGEGSRLTVL.

The chain couples TRBV7-9 to TRBJ2-1; 10 bases are shared with TRBD1. Unmatched junction bases numbered 10, after V lost 6 bases and J lost 5 bases. The CDR3 is 16 amino acids. Germline CDR1 SEHNR, CDR2 FQNEAQ (reference sequence). CDR3: CASRPTGQGSDNEQFF. The CDR3 DNA reads as TGTGCCAGCAGACCGACGGGACAGGGGTCCGACAATGAGCAGTTCTTC.

The J gene is TRBJ2-2, the V gene TRBV12-5, with 7 bases matching TRBD1. The CDR3 spans 15 residues. V lost 6 bases, J lost 8 bases, and 12 bases stayed unmatched. CDR1 LGHNT and CDR2 FRNRAP come from the germline V gene. In DNA form, the CDR3 reads TGTGCTAGTGGGGCCCGGGCAGGGGGTTCGGGGGAGCTGTTTTTT. It is translated as CASGARAGGSGELFF.

V usage is TRBV5-1 and J usage is TRBJ2-1, with D maybe TRBD2 (5 bases). CDR1 is SGHRS, CDR2 YFSETQ, per germline. Trimming removed 1 base from V and 0 bases from J, with 14 bases in between. This CDR3 contains 17 residues. The CDR3 region is CASSLPSLAGSYNEQFF. The CDR3 DNA sequence: TGCGCCAGCAGCTTGCCGAGCCTAGCCGGCTCCTACAATGAGCAGTTCTTC.

V and J are TRBV25-1 and TRBJ1-2; the D is unclear. Trimming shortened V by 10 bases and J by 5 bases, and 14 bases separated the two germline ends. The CDR3 extends over 12 amino acids. Germline CDR1 and CDR2: MGHDK and SYGVNS. The CDR3 sequence is CATNHGGYGYTF. CDR3 sequence (DNA): TGTGCCACCAACCATGGAGGGTATGGCTACACCTTC.